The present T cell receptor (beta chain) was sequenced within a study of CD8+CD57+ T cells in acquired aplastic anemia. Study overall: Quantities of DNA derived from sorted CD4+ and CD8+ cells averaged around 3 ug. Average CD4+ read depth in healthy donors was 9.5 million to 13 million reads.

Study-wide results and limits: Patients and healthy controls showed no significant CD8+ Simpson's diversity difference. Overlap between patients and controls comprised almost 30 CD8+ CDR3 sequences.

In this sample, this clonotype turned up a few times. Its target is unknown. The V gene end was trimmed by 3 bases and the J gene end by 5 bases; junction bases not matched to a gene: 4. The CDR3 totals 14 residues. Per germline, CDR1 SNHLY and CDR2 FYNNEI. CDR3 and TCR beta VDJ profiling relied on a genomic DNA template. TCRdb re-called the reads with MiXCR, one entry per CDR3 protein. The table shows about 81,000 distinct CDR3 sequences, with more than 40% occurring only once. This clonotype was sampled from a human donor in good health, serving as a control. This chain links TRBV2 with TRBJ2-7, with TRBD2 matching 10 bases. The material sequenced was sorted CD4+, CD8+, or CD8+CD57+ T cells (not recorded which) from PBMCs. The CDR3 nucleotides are TGTGCCAGCAGTGATCTAGCGGGGGACCACGAGCAGTACTTC. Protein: CASSDLAGDHEQYF.